This TCR beta chain was identified during a study of graft-versus-host responses after intestinal transplantation. In the study overall: Every transplant recipient was induced with anti-thymocyte globulin, then maintained on tacrolimus and steroids for approximately three years.

Concerning this clone: As yet, its antigen is unknown.

The data were produced by immunoSEQ multiplex PCR, yet TCRdb's version contains in-frame clones alone and is incomplete. The top ten clones hold approximately 0.19% of a sample with tens of thousands of clones, 94% of them seen once. Germline V gene lookup returns CDR1 MDHEN and CDR2 SYDVKM. Between the trimmed V and J ends, which lost 11 bases and 2 bases, there was a span of 12 bases. There are 12 residues in the CDR3. Findings and limits, study-wide: Early post-transplant HvG declines tracked with peak circulating GvH clone levels.

The TCR originated in a human donor who was the organ donor for an intestinal transplant. This chain connects TRBV28 to TRBJ2-5, with D hard to call. The specimen was unstimulated CD4+ T cells sorted from spleen or lymph node cells, collected before transplant. The CDR3 here is CAARRSQETQYF. As DNA, the CDR3 is TGTGCCGCCCGGCGCTCTCAAGAGACCCAGTACTTC.